This entry concerns a single T cell receptor (beta chain). The sample comes from a study of blood T cell repertoires in COVID-19. The CDR3 covers 15 residues. Germline CDR1 and CDR2: MNHEY and SVGAGI. Trimming pared 6 bases from V and 0 bases from J, leaving 14 bases between. TCRdb's copy holds only in-frame clones and misses some; the assay was immunoSEQ multiplex PCR. Here the sample spans under 350,000 clones, about 90% being singletons. The V call is TRBV6-5, the J call TRBJ1-1; D not resolved. This receptor was taken from a woman under 40 with COVID-19, enrolled during active disease. The sequenced sample consisted of peripheral blood. CDR3 protein: CASRLLSGVNTEAFF. The CDR3 coding sequence is TGTGCCAGCAGATTATTATCCGGGGTGAACACTGAAGCTTTCTTT.